A selection of T cell receptor beta chains follows, all from one sample in a study of shared clonotypes between healthy human individuals. The repertoire was sequenced with immunoSEQ multiplex PCR; TCRdb's copy has only in-frame clones and lacks some. The sample has hundreds of thousands of clones, approximately 71% seen once. Sequencing was performed on PBMCs. The origin of the receptors is a woman in her thirties or forties in good health. Some clones in this sample may be carry-over from other donors' samples. CDR3s include the opening cysteine and the closing phenylalanine or tryptophan. The D gene is left open where the match is weak. The size entry is marked missing in some rows and otherwise reads once, few, many or a size class.

abundance,v_gene,j_gene,d_gene,CDR3aa,CDR3nt
NA,TRBV5-1,TRBJ2-7,TRBD1,CASSSRTGVEQYF,TGCGCCAGCAGCTCCCGAACAGGGGTCGAGCAGTACTTC
NA,TRBV7-8,TRBJ2-5,TRBD2,CASTEAGGSLEETQYF,TGTGCCAGCACCGAAGCGGGGGGCAGCCTCGAAGAGACCCAGTACTTC
NA,TRBV7-9,TRBJ2-7,TRBD1,CASSQDRGSPYEQYF,TGTGCCAGCAGCCAGGACAGGGGGAGCCCCTACGAGCAGTACTTC
NA,TRBV28,TRBJ2-7,TRBD1,CASSGTVSPEQYF,TGTGCCAGCAGCGGGACAGTTTCCCCCGAGCAGTACTTC
few,TRBV10-2,TRBJ2-3,TRBD2,CASSEGGRVLDTQYF,TGCGCCAGCAGTGAAGGCGGGAGGGTTCTAGATACGCAGTATTTT
NA,TRBV7-9,TRBJ2-1,NA,CASSLGGGLVVSEQFF,TGTGCCAGCAGCCTAGGAGGTGGGCTAGTGGTGAGTGAGCAGTTCTTC
NA,TRBV27,TRBJ2-7,TRBD1,CASRGTGYYEQYF,TGTGCCAGCAGGGGGACAGGGTACTACGAGCAGTACTTC
NA,TRBV6-6,TRBJ2-1,NA,CASSYSTGFAYNEQFF,TGTGCCAGCAGTTACTCCACAGGGTTCGCCTACAATGAGCAGTTCTTC
NA,TRBV30,TRBJ1-1,NA,CAWSGLVGITEAFF,TGTGCCTGGAGTGGTCTGGTAGGCATCACTGAAGCTTTCTTT
many,TRBV7-3,TRBJ2-2,NA,CASSLDSGELFF,TGTGCCAGCAGCTTGGACTCCGGGGAGCTGTTTTTT
NA,TRBV27,TRBJ2-1,TRBD2,CASRPGAGGYNEQFF,TGTGCCAGCCGGCCGGGGGCGGGAGGGTACAATGAGCAGTTCTTC
NA,TRBV4-2,TRBJ2-7,NA,CASSQVESYEQYF,TGTGCCAGCAGCCAAGTCGAATCCTACGAGCAGTACTTC
once,TRBV10-3,TRBJ2-7,TRBD1,CAIAPGQGNYEQYF,TGTGCCATCGCCCCTGGACAGGGGAACTACGAGCAGTACTTC
few,TRBV6-1,TRBJ1-3,NA,CASSEGVGVSGNTIYF,TGTGCCAGCAGTGAAGGGGTGGGAGTCTCTGGAAACACCATATATTTT
NA,TRBV15,TRBJ2-7,NA,CATSKRWGSRYEQYF,TGTGCCACCAGTAAGAGATGGGGGTCGCGCTACGAGCAGTACTTC
NA,TRBV5-4,TRBJ2-3,TRBD2,CASSSGLAGGLDTQYF,TGTGCCAGCAGCTCAGGACTAGCGGGAGGATTGGATACGCAGTATTTT
once,TRBV2,TRBJ1-5,NA,CASSKTDSNQPQHF,TGTGCCAGCAGTAAGACAGATAGCAATCAGCCCCAGCATTTT
NA,TRBV29-1,TRBJ1-3,NA,CSVDLGVSGNTIYF,TGCAGCGTTGACCTGGGAGTCTCTGGAAACACCATATATTTT
once,TRBV28,TRBJ2-1,TRBD2,CASSAGSGSPNEQFF,TGTGCCAGCAGTGCAGGGAGCGGGAGTCCTAATGAGCAGTTCTTC
NA,TRBV27,TRBJ2-3,NA,CASSQHTDTQYF,TGTGCCAGCAGTCAACACACAGATACGCAGTATTTT
NA,TRBV28,TRBJ1-2,NA,CASSLGTLALRRLGYTF,TGTGCCAGCAGTTTAGGGACACTAGCTTTGCGCCGGCTAGGCTACACCTTC
many,TRBV7-6,TRBJ2-7,NA,CASSLSSRAVSYEQYF,TGTGCCAGCAGCTTAAGCTCCCGGGCGGTCTCCTACGAGCAGTACTTC
once,TRBV6-5,TRBJ1-2,TRBD1,CASRMTGDGGYTF,TGTGCCAGCAGAATGACAGGGGATGGAGGCTACACCTTC
NA,TRBV4-3,TRBJ2-7,TRBD2,CASSQDPSLAGVEQYF,TGCGCCAGCAGCCAAGACCCCTCACTAGCGGGAGTCGAGCAGTACTTC
many,TRBV29-1,TRBJ1-1,TRBD1,CSVGQGLGTEAFF,TGCAGCGTTGGACAGGGGTTAGGCACTGAAGCTTTCTTT
once,TRBV30,TRBJ1-6,NA,CAWSRGRDSPLHF,TGTGCCTGGAGTCGGGGTCGAGATTCACCCCTCCACTTT
many,TRBV7-3,TRBJ1-2,NA,CASSFQQGDGYTF,TGTGCCAGCAGCTTCCAACAGGGTGATGGCTACACCTTC
NA,TRBV27,TRBJ2-7,NA,CASSVGLAPYEQYF,TGTGCCAGCAGCGTGGGGCTAGCCCCCTACGAGCAGTACTTC
NA,TRBV7-9,TRBJ2-1,TRBD2,CASSLTSGRVDYNEQFF,TGTGCCAGCAGCCTGACTAGCGGGAGGGTCGATTACAATGAGCAGTTCTTC
NA,TRBV28,TRBJ2-6,NA,CASSPTVLSGANVLTF,TGTGCCAGCAGTCCGACAGTGCTCTCTGGGGCCAACGTCCTGACTTTC
few,TRBV18,TRBJ1-4,NA,CASSPLNGEKLFF,TGTGCCAGCTCACCGCTTAATGGTGAAAAACTGTTTTTT
NA,TRBV28,TRBJ1-1,NA,CAGHQPNTEAFF,TGTGCCGGTCATCAGCCGAACACTGAAGCTTTCTTT
NA,TRBV28,TRBJ1-2,TRBD1,CASSISTGNFYGYTF,TGTGCCAGCAGTATCTCGACAGGGAATTTTTATGGCTACACCTTC
NA,TRBV29-1,TRBJ2-5,TRBD1,CSVRVGGEETQYF,TGCAGCGTTAGGGTAGGGGGCGAGGAGACCCAGTACTTC
NA,TRBV18,TRBJ1-2,NA,CASSPPVMVTNYGYTF,TGTGCCAGCTCACCACCGGTAATGGTGACTAACTATGGCTACACCTTC
NA,TRBV2,TRBJ2-7,TRBD2,CASKADPRTSGRAHEQYF,TGTGCCAGCAAGGCGGATCCCCGGACTAGCGGGAGGGCCCACGAGCAGTACTTC
NA,TRBV19,TRBJ1-1,NA,CASANMNTEAFF,TGTGCCAGCGCAAACATGAACACTGAAGCTTTCTTT
once,TRBV7-2,TRBJ1-2,NA,CASSLAGRATYGYTF,TGTGCCAGCAGCTTAGCGGGGAGGGCGACCTATGGCTACACCTTC
few,TRBV6-5,TRBJ2-7,NA,CASSYSPYEQYF,TGTGCCAGCAGTTACAGTCCCTACGAGCAGTACTTC
few,TRBV29-1,TRBJ2-3,TRBD2,CSVEDGTRTDTQYF,TGCAGCGTTGAAGATGGGACTAGGACAGATACGCAGTATTTT
few,TRBV6-1,TRBJ2-6,NA,CASSAQTSGANVLTF,TGTGCCAGCAGTGCCCAGACCTCTGGGGCCAACGTCCTGACTTTC
NA,TRBV29-1,TRBJ1-2,NA,CSVGGSGGYTF,TGCAGCGTTGGAGGGTCCGGTGGCTACACCTTC
once,TRBV11-3,TRBJ2-3,TRBD2,CASSIGLAGVEDTQYF,TGTGCCAGCAGCATCGGACTAGCGGGAGTGGAGGATACGCAGTATTTT
NA,TRBV7-2,TRBJ2-1,NA,CASSLATGHRNEQFF,TGCGCCAGCAGCTTAGCTACGGGACACCGAAATGAGCAGTTCTTC
NA,TRBV10-2,TRBJ2-1,TRBD1,CATQGDSYNEQFF,TGCGCCACTCAAGGGGACAGCTACAATGAGCAGTTCTTC
NA,TRBV9,TRBJ2-7,NA,CASSVGRGRVYEQYF,TGTGCCAGCAGCGTTGGTCGAGGCAGAGTATACGAGCAGTACTTC
NA,TRBV4-3,TRBJ2-7,TRBD2,CASSQGVGEGYEQYF,TGCGCCAGCAGCCAAGGGGTCGGGGAGGGGTACGAGCAGTACTTC
NA,TRBV6-1,TRBJ2-3,TRBD2,CASLAGSHTDTQYF,TGTGCCAGCCTAGCGGGGAGCCACACAGATACGCAGTATTTT
NA,TRBV5-1,TRBJ1-5,NA,CASSPGSYGDQPQHF,TGCGCCAGCAGCCCGGGCTCTTATGGAGATCAGCCCCAGCATTTT
NA,TRBV7-2,TRBJ2-4,NA,CASSLAEINIQYF,TGTGCCAGCAGCTTAGCAGAAATAAACATTCAGTACTTC
many,TRBV2,TRBJ2-4,NA,CASSEWGRKNIQYF,TGTGCCAGCAGTGAATGGGGGAGAAAAAACATTCAGTACTTC
many,TRBV2,TRBJ2-7,NA,CASSPLAGRQPNEQYF,TGTGCCAGCAGCCCCCTTGCCGGCCGCCAACCGAACGAGCAGTACTTC
NA,TRBV10-3,TRBJ2-3,NA,CASGSGRFTDTQYF,TGTGCCTCAGGGTCGGGGCGATTCACAGATACGCAGTATTTT
NA,TRBV5-1,TRBJ2-2,NA,CASSSGSGNTGELFF,TGCGCCAGCAGCTCGGGTTCGGGGAACACCGGGGAGCTGTTTTTT
NA,TRBV7-9,TRBJ2-1,TRBD2,CASSLVAGTSGRSEQFF,TGTGCCAGCAGCTTAGTGGCAGGGACTAGCGGGAGGAGTGAGCAGTTCTTC
NA,TRBV4-2,TRBJ2-7,NA,CASSPRGYEQYF,TGTGCCAGCAGCCCCCGCGGTTACGAGCAGTACTTC